This passage covers 20 T cell receptor beta chains from one sample sequenced in a study of PD-1 blockade in classical Hodgkin lymphoma. Data came from immunoSEQ multiplex PCR; TCRdb stores just in-frame clones and leaves some out. The table has fewer than 30,000 clones, roughly 80% seen once; the top ten hold about 6.3%. Described time point: cycle 4 day 1 (C4D1), after five to seven weeks of nivolumab. In every patient, relapse followed autologous stem cell transplantation, while exposure to brentuximab vedotin differed. Material: peripheral blood mononuclear cells (PBMCs), obtained before the fourth cycle of nivolumab. The receptors here all came from a human donor with classical Hodgkin lymphoma.

The J gene is TRBJ1-2, the V gene TRBV7-9; a possible D gene is TRBD1 (5 bases). CDR3 size: 12 residues. Germline values: CDR1 SEHNR, CDR2 FQNEAQ (reference sequence). V was shortened by 5 bases and J by 8 bases, with 12 bases between the two germline ends. The CDR3 reads CASSLQGNGYTF. The CDR3 DNA is TGTGCCAGCAGCCTCCAGGGAAACGGCTACACCTTC.

The chain joins TRBV27 to TRBJ1-5; tentative D call: TRBD1 (5 bases). The ends were cut back, 0 bases at V and 1 base at J, with 10 bases in the middle. This CDR3 region has 16 residues. CDR1 MNHEY and CDR2 SMNVEV come from the germline V gene (reference sequence). CDR3 sequence reads: CASSLSGQGSNQPQHF. The CDR3 region has the DNA TGTGCCAGCAGTTTATCGGGGCAGGGAAGCAATCAGCCCCAGCATTTT.

This clone was observed a few times. The chain is built from TRBV9 and TRBJ2-5; 9 bases align to TRBD1. This CDR3 has 15 residues. CDR1 and CDR2 from the germline V gene are SGDLS and YYNGEE. Trimming removed 4 bases from V and 2 bases from J; junction bases left unmatched: 6. CDR3 in amino acids: CASSLDRGIQETQYF. CDR3 sequence (DNA): TGTGCCAGCAGCTTAGACAGGGGGATACAAGAGACCCAGTACTTC.

This chain uses TRBV2 with TRBJ1-2; D may be TRBD1 (5 bases). From germline, CDR1 is SNHLY and CDR2 FYNNEI. The V end was cut by 2 bases, the J end by 1 base, with 8 bases between. CDR3 size: 14 residues. CDR3 loop: CASSEQGLNYGYTF. DNA of the CDR3: TGTGCCAGCAGTGAACAGGGCCTTAACTATGGCTACACCTTC.

The J gene is TRBJ1-1, the V gene TRBV2; D uncertain. The germline V gene has CDR1 SNHLY and CDR2 FYNNEI. This CDR3 comprises 13 residues. With 7 bases removed from V and 1 base from J, the gap between germline ends came to 10 bases. The CDR3 region is CASNPAPNTEAFF. The CDR3 region has the DNA TGTGCCAGCAATCCGGCCCCGAACACTGAAGCTTTCTTT.

This chain uses TRBV19 with TRBJ2-4, with no clear D. The CDR3 has 15 amino acids. Per the germline V gene, CDR1 is LNHDA and CDR2 is SQIVND (reference sequence). V lost 3 bases, J lost 5 bases, and 14 bases lay in between. The CDR3: CASSITRLGQNIQYF. CDR3 DNA: TGTGCCAGTAGTATTACCCGACTCGGGCAAAACATTCAGTACTTC.

The rearrangement joins TRBV27 to TRBJ1-6; D is unclear. The V end lost 7 bases, the J end lost 6 bases, and 10 bases lay between the germline ends. Germline lookup yields CDR1 MNHEY and CDR2 SMNVEV (reference sequence). The CDR3 runs 13 residues. The CDR3 spells CASKWVFNSPLHF. The CDR3 coding sequence is TGTGCCAGCAAATGGGTCTTTAATTCACCCCTCCACTTT.

The chain is built from TRBV12-5 and TRBJ1-1, with D unclear. Per germline, CDR1 LGHNT and CDR2 FRNRAP. The CDR3 covers 13 residues. Trimming pared 6 bases from V and 3 bases from J, leaving 11 bases between. In DNA form, the CDR3 reads TGTGCTAGTGGCTCAAGTGGAGACACTGAAGCTTTCTTT. Protein sequence: CASGSSGDTEAFF. The variable domain in full, with the rest retrieved from reference TRBV12-5 and TRBJ1-1, is DARVTQTPRHKVTEMGQEVTMRCQPILGHNTVFWYRQTMMQGLELLAYFRNRAPLDDSGMPKDRFSAEMPDATLATLKIQPSEPRDSAVYFCASGSSGDTEAFFGQGTRLTVV.

This chain joins TRBV5-5 and TRBJ2-7; TRBD2 agrees at 7 bases. CDR1 SGHKS and CDR2 YYEKEE come from the germline V gene (reference sequence). The CDR3 sequence is 13 residues long. The V segment lost 7 bases and the J segment 6 bases; nucleotides outside the gene matches: 10. CDR3 region: CASSWGEGTEQYF. CDR3 DNA: TGTGCCAGCTCCTGGGGGGAGGGGACCGAGCAGTACTTC.

CDR3 coding DNA: TGTGCCAGCAGTTATCGGGGGGGCGCCAACACCGGGGAGCTGTTTTTT. It specifies CASSYRGGANTGELFF. The chain carries TRBV6-5 and TRBJ2-2; TRBD2 matches 8 bases. This CDR3 is built from 16 residues. V was clipped by 3 bases and J by 2 bases; unmatched bases: 5. Per the germline V gene, CDR1 is MNHEY and CDR2 is SVGAGI.

In this sample, this clone turned up a few times. The chain couples TRBV5-1 to TRBJ1-1; no definite D call. Germline V gene data show CDR1 as SGHRS and CDR2 as YFSETQ. The CDR3 runs to 15 residues. The V and J ends lost 1 base and 1 base respectively, with 11 bases between them. The CDR3 loop is CASSLFQSANTEAFF. The DNA of the CDR3 is TGCGCCAGCAGCTTGTTTCAGTCCGCGAACACTGAAGCTTTCTTT.

This clone was seen a single time. Other nucleotide sequences in the sample specify the same CDR3. This rearrangement joins TRBV30 to TRBJ1-3; D gene unclear. Trimming cost V 2 bases and J 1 base, with 6 bases left between them. CDR1 GTSNPN and CDR2 SVGIG come from the germline V gene (reference sequence). The CDR3 loop spans 13 amino acids. CDR3 coding DNA: TGTGCCTGGAGTAGAGGGTCTGGAAACACCATATATTTT. It encodes CAWSRGSGNTIYF.

V gene TRBV5-1 combines with J gene TRBJ2-3; 10 bases agree with TRBD2. CDR3 length equals 17 residues. Germline V gene lookup returns CDR1 SGHRS and CDR2 YFSETQ. With 0 bases clipped from V and 5 bases from J, the junction kept 9 bases outside the gene matches. The CDR3 here is CASSLAHSGRAVDTQYF. CDR3 in DNA: TGCGCCAGCAGCTTGGCTCACAGCGGGAGGGCCGTAGATACGCAGTATTTT. Supplemented by reference TRBV5-1 and TRBJ2-3, the full variable domain reads KAGVTQTPRYLIKTRGQQVTLSCSPISGHRSVSWYQQTPGQGLQFLFEYFSETQRNKGNFPGRFSGRQFSNSRSEMNVSTLELGDSALYLCASSLAHSGRAVDTQYFGPGTRLTVL.

The rearrangement links TRBV7-6 to TRBJ1-5; perhaps TRBD1 as D (5 bases). Trimming shortened V by 2 bases and J by 6 bases, and 17 bases separated the two germline ends. Germline CDR1 reads SGHVS; CDR2 reads FNYEAQ. This CDR3 contains 16 residues. The CDR3 loop is CASSLSFGGTGQPQHF. In nucleotides, the CDR3 is TGTGCCAGCAGCTTATCCTTCGGGGGTACGGGTCAGCCCCAGCATTTT.

This sequence joins TRBV19 and TRBJ2-7, with a tentative D call TRBD1 (5 bases). Germline V gene sequence: CDR1 LNHDA, CDR2 SQIVND (reference sequence). This CDR3 has 14 amino acids. V gave up 5 bases and J gave up 6 bases, with 17 bases separating them. The CDR3 protein is CASSLYWGSTEQYF. As DNA, the CDR3 is TGTGCCAGTAGTTTATATTGGGGCTCCACCGAGCAGTACTTC.

The chain uses TRBV11-2 and TRBJ1-2, with TRBD1 as a possible D gene (5 bases). The germline V and J ends were trimmed by 6 bases and 2 bases, with 16 bases remaining between them. CDR3 length: 15 residues. Germline V gene sequence: CDR1 SGHAT, CDR2 FQNNGV. The CDR3: CASRPEWGGNYGYTF. The DNA for the CDR3 is TGTGCCAGCAGACCCGAGTGGGGGGGGAACTATGGCTACACCTTC.

The chain employs TRBV10-3 and TRBJ2-7; D uncertain. The V and J ends lost 4 bases and 7 bases respectively, with 11 bases between them. Germline loops: CDR1 ENHRY, CDR2 SYGVKD. The CDR3 is made up of 12 amino acids. The CDR3 DNA follows: TGTGCCATCAGTGGGGCAGTTGAGGAGCAGTACTTC. Its protein is CAISGAVEEQYF.

This sequence joins TRBV4-3 and TRBJ1-6, with a possible D match to TRBD1 (5 bases). CDR1 and CDR2 from the germline V gene are LGHNA and YSLEER. This CDR3 is 15 amino acids long. Deletions cut 1 base from V and 10 bases from J, with 14 bases between. The chain's CDR3 is CASSQGSDSKSPLHF. In DNA form, the CDR3 reads TGCGCCAGCAGCCAAGGTAGTGACAGCAAATCACCCCTCCACTTT.

The sample holds a few counts of this clone. CDR3: CASSPPRTVSKNIQYF. CDR3 in DNA: TGTGCCAGCAGCCCGCCTCGGACAGTCTCCAAAAACATTCAGTACTTC. The chain is built from TRBV11-3 and TRBJ2-4, with D perhaps TRBD1 (6 bases). The CDR3 loop spans 16 amino acids. The germline V gene has CDR1 SGHNT and CDR2 YENEEA. Trimming pared 5 bases from V and 2 bases from J, leaving 16 bases between.

Here the CDR3 reads CASSTRPRGISGNTIYF. The DNA of the CDR3 is TGTGCCAGCAGCACCCGCCCTCGGGGGATCTCTGGAAACACCATATATTTT. The chain links TRBV7-9 to TRBJ1-3; the D gene is possibly TRBD1 (5 bases). V shed 5 bases and J shed 0 bases, with 17 bases lying between them. CDR3 size: 17 residues. From germline, CDR1 is SEHNR and CDR2 FQNEAQ (reference sequence).